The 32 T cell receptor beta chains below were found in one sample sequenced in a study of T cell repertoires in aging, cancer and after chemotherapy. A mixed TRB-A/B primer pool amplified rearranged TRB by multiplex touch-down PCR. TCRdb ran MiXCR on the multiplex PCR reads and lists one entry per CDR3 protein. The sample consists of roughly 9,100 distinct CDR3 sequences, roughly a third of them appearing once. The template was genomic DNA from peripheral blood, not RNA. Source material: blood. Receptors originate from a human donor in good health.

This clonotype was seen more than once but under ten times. The CDR3 bases are TGTGCCAGCAGTTACGACAGAAGCAATCAGCCCCAGCATTTT. Its translation: CASSYDRSNQPQHF. The chain links TRBV6-6 to TRBJ1-5; D possibly corresponds to TRBD1 (5 bases). The CDR3 is made up of 14 amino acids. V was pared by 2 bases and J by 1 base, with 6 bases between. CDR1 is MNHNY, CDR2 SVGAGI, per germline (reference sequence).

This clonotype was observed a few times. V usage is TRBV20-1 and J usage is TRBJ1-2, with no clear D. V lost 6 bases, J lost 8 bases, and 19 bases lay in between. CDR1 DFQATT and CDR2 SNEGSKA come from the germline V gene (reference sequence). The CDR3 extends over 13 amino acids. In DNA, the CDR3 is TGCAGTGCCCCTGACGGGCAGCTCGGAGGCTACACCTTC. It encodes CSAPDGQLGGYTF.

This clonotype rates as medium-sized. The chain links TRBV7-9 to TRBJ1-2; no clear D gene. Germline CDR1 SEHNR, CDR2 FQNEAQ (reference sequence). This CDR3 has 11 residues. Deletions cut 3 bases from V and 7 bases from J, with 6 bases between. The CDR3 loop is CASSLGRGYTF. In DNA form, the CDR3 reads TGTGCCAGCAGCTTGGGTCGTGGCTACACCTTC.

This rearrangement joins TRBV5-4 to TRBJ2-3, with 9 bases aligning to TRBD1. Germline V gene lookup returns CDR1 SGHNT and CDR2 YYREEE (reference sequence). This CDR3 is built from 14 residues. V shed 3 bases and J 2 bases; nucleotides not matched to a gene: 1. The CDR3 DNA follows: TGTGCCAGCAGCTGGACAGGGGCCACAGATACGCAGTATTTT. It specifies CASSWTGATDTQYF. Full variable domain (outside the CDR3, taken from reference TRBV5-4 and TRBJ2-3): ETGVTQSPTHLIKTRGQQVTLRCSSQSGHNTVSWYQQALGQGPQFIFQYYREEENGRGNFPPRFSGLQFPNYSSELNVNALELDDSALYLCASSWTGATDTQYFGPGTRLTVL.

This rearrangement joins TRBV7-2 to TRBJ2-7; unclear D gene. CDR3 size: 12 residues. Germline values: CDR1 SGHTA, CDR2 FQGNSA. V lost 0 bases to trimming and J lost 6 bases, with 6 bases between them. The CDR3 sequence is CASSLAVSEQYV. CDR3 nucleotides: TGTGCCAGCAGCTTAGCGGTATCCGAGCAGTACGTC.

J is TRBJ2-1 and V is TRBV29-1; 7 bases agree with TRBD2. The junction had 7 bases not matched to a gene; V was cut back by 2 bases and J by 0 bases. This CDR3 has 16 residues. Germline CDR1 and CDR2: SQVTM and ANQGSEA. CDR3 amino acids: CSVESGTKSSYNEQFF. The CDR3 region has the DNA TGCAGCGTTGAAAGCGGGACCAAAAGCTCCTACAATGAGCAGTTCTTC.

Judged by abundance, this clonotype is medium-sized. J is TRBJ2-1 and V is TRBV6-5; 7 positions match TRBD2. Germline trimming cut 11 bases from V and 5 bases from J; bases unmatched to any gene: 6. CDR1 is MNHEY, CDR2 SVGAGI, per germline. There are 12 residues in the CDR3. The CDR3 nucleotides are TGTGCCGTCACCGGGACTAACAATGAGCAGTTCTTC. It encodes CAVTGTNNEQFF.

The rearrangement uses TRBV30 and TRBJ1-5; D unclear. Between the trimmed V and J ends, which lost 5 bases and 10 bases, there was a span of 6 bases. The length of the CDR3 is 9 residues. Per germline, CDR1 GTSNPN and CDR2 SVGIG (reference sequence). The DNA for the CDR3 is TGTGCCTGGGGCCCTCCCCAGCATTTT. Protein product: CAWGPPQHF.

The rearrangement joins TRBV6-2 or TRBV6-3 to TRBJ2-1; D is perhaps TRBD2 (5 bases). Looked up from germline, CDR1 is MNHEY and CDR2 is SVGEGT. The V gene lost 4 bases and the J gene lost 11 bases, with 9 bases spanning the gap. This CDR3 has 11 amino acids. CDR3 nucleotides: TGTGCCAGCAGTTTTGGGGAGAAGCAGTTCTTC. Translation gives CASSFGEKQFF.

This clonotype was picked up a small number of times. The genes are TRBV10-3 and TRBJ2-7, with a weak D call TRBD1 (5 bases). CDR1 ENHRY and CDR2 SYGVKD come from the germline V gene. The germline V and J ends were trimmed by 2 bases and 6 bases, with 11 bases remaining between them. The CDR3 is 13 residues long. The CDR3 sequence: CAISEGAQAEQYF. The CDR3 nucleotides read TGTGCCATCAGTGAGGGGGCCCAGGCCGAGCAGTACTTC.

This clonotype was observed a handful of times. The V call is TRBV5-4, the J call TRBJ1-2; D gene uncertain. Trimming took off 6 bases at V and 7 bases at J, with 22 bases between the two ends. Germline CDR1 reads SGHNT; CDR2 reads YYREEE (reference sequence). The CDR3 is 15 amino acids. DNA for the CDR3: TGTGCCAGCACCGGGTTTAGGGATAAGGCGTCTGGCTACACCTTC. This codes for CASTGFRDKASGYTF.

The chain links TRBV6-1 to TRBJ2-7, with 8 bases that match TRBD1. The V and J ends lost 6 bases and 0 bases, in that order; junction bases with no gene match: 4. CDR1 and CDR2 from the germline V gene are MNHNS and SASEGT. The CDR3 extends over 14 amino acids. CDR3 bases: TGTGCCAGCAGGGGACAGGCGCTCTCCTACGAGCAGTACGTC. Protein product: CASRGQALSYEQYV.

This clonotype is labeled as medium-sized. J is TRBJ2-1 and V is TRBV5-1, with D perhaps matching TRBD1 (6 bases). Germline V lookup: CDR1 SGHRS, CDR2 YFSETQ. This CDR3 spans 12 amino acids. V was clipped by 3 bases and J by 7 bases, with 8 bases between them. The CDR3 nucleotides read TGCGCCAGCAGCTGGCAGGGGAATGAGCAGTTCTTC. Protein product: CASSWQGNEQFF.

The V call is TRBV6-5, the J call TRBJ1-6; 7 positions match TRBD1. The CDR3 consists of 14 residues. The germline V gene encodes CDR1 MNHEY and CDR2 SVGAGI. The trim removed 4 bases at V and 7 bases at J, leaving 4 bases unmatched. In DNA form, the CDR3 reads TGTGCCAGCAGTTCCGGACAGGTGAATTCACCCCTCCACTTT. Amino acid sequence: CASSSGQVNSPLHF.

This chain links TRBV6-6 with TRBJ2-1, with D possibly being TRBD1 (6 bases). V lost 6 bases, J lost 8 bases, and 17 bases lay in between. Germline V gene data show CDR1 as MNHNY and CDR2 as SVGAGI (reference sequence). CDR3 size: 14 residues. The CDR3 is CASRGPQGADEQFF. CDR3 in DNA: TGTGCCAGCAGGGGCCCACAGGGAGCGGATGAGCAGTTCTTC.

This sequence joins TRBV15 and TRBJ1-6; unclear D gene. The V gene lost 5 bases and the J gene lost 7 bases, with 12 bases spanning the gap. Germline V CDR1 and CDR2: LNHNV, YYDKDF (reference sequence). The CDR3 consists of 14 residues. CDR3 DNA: TGTGCCACCAGCCCGGATGGTGAAAATTCACCCCTCCACTTT. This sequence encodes CATSPDGENSPLHF.

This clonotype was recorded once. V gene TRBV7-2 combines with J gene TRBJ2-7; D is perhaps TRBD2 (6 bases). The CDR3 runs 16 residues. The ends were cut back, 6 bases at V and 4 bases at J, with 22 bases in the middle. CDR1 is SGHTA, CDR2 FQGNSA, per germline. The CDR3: CASSLGDGAGRYEQYV. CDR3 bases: TGTGCCAGCAGTTTGGGTGACGGGGCGGGGAGATACGAGCAGTACGTC.

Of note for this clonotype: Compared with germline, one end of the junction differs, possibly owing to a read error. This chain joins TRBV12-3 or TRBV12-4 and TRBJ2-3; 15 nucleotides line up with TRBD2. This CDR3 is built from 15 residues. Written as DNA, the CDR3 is TGTGCCATCAGTGACGGGACTAGCGGGGGGACTACGCAGTATTTT. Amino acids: CAISDGTSGGTTQYF.

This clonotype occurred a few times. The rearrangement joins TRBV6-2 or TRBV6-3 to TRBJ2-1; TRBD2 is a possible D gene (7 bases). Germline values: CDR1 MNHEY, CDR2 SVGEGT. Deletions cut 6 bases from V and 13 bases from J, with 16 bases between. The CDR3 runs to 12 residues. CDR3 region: CASSPMGGAQFF. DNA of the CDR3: TGTGCCAGCAGCCCCATGGGGGGGGCCCAGTTCTTC.

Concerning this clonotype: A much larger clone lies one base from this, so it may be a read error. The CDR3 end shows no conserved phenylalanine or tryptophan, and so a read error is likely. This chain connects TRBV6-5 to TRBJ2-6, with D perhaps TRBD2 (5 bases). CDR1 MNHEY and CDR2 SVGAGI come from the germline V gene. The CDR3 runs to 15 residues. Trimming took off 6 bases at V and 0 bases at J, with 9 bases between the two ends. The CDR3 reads CASSLRGSGANVLTY. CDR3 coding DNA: TGTGCCAGCAGCCTACGGGGCTCTGGGGCCAACGTCCTGACTTAC.

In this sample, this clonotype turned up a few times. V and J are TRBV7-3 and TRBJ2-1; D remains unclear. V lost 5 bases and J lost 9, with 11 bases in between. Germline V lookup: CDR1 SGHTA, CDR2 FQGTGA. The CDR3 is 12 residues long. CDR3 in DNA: TGTGCCAGCAGCCCTCGGCGCGGTGAGCAGTTCTTC. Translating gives CASSPRRGEQFF.

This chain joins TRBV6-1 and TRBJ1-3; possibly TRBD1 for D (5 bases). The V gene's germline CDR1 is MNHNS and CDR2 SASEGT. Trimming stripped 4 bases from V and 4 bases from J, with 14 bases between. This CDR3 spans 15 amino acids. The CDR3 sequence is CASSGLGDSGNTIYF. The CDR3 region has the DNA TGTGCCAGCAGTGGTTTGGGGGACTCCGGAAACACCATATATTTT.

The CDR3 sequence: CAWSALADFSNYGYTF. In DNA, the CDR3 is TGTGCCTGGAGTGCCCTGGCGGATTTTTCTAACTATGGCTACACCTTC. The chain carries TRBV30 and TRBJ1-2; D is undetermined. This CDR3 has 16 residues. V was pared by 1 base and J by 0 bases, with 15 bases between. Germline CDR1 is GTSNPN and CDR2 is SVGIG (reference sequence).

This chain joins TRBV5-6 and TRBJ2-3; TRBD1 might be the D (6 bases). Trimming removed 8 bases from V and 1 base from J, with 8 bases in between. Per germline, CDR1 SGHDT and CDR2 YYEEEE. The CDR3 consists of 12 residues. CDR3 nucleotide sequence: TGTGCCAGTTCAGGGGGCACAGATACGCAGTATTTT. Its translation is CASSGGTDTQYF. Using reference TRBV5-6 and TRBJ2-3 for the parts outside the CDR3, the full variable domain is DAGVTQSPTHLIKTRGQQVTLRCSPKSGHDTVSWYQQALGQGPQFIFQYYEEEERQRGNFPDRFSGHQFPNYSSELNVNALLLGDSALYLCASSGGTDTQYFGPGTRLTVL.

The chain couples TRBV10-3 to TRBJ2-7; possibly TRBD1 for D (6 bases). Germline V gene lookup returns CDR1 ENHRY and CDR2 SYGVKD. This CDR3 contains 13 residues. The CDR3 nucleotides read TGTGCCATCAGTGAGTCAGGGGGTTACGGGCAGTACGTC. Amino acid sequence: CAISESGGYGQYV.

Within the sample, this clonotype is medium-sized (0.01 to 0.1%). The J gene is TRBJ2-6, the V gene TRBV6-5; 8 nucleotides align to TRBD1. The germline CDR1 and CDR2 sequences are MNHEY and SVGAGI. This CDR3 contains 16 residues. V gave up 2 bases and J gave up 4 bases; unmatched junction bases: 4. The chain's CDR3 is CASSYQGAGGANVLTF. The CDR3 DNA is TGTGCCAGCAGTTACCAGGGGGCCGGAGGGGCCAACGTCCTGACTTTC.

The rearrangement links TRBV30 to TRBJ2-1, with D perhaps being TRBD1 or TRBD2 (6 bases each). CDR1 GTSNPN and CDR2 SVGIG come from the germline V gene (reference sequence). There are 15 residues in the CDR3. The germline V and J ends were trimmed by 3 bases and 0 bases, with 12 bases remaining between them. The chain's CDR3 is CAWRAPGASYNEQFF. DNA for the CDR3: TGTGCCTGGAGAGCTCCGGGGGCCTCCTACAATGAGCAGTTCTTC.

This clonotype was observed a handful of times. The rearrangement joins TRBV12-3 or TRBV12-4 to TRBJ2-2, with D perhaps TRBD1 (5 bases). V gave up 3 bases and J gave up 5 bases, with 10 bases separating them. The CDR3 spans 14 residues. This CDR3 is CASSFRVGTGELFF. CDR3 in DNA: TGTGCCAGCAGTTTCAGGGTAGGGACCGGGGAGCTGTTTTTT.

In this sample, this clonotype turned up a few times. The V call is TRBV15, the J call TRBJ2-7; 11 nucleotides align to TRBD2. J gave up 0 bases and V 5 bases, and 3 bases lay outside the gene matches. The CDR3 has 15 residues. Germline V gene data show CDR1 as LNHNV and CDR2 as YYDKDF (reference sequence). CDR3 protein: CATSPTSGSSYEQYF. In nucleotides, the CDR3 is TGTGCCACCAGCCCTACTAGCGGGAGCTCCTACGAGCAGTACTTC.

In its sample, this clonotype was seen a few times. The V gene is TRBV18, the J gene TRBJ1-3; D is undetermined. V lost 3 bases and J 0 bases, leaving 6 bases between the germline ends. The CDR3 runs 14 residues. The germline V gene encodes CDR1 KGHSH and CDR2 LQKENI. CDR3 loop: CASSPMSSGNTIYF. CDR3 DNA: TGTGCCAGCTCACCCATGAGCTCTGGAAACACCATATATTTT.

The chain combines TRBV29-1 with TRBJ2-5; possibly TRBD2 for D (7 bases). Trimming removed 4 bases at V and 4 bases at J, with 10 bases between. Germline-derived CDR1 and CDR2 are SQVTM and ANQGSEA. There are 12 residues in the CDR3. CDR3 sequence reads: CSVAGEGETQYF. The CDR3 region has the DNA TGCAGCGTTGCAGGGGAGGGAGAGACCCAGTACTTC.

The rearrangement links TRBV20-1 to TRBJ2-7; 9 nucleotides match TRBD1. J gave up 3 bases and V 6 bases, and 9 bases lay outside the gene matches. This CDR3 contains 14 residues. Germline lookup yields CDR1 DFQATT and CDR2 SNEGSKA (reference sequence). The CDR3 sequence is CSAPGGDRVYEQYV. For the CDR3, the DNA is TGCAGTGCCCCTGGGGGGGACAGGGTCTACGAGCAGTACGTC.